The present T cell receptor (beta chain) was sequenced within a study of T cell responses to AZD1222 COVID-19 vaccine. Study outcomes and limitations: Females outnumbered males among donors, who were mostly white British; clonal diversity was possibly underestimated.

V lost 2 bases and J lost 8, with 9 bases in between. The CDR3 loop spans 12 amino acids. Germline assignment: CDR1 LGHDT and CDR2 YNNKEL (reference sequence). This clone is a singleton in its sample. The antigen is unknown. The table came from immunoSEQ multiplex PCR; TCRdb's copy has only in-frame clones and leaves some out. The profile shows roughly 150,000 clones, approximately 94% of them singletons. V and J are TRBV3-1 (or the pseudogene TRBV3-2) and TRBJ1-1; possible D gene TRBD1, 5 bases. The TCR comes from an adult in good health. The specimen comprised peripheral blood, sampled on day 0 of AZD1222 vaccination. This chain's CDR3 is CASSQTGLEAFF. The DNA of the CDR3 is TGTGCCAGCAGCCAAACAGGACTGGAAGCTTTCTTT.